Below, one T cell receptor beta chain is given with its context. Its target is unknown. V trimming: 1 base; J trimming: 3 bases; junction bases outside the gene matches: 4. The CDR3 extends over 15 amino acids. The germline CDR1 and CDR2 sequences are LGHNA and YNFKEQ. Unique molecular identifiers were used to barcode this TCRbeta library. TCRdb re-derived calls from the PCR reads in MiXCR, one entry per CDR3 protein. This table has some 600,000 distinct CDR3 sequences, under 15% appearing once. This entry comes from a study of T-cell reconstitution after alpha-beta-depleted transplantation in children. Study-level results: Several hundred expanded graft clones reportedly were the source of alpha-beta T cells about two months after transplant.

The chain is built from TRBV4-2 and TRBJ2-7; 9 bases line up with TRBD1. The receptor comes from a male patient younger than 18 who had a stem cell transplant for acute myeloid leukemia, so the T cells may come from the graft donor. The source material was PBMCs, mostly from graft donor cells, sampled 360 days after TCRalphabeta/CD19-depleted stem cell transplant. CDR3: CASSQGDRVHYEQYF. The CDR3 DNA reads TGTGCCAGCAGCCAAGGGGACAGGGTACACTACGAGCAGTACTTC.